This TCR beta chain stems from a study of T cells in Graves' hyperthyroidism and ophthalmopathy. About the study: Peripheral blood samples were taken at initial diagnosis, prior to any treatment.

Lactation, pregnancy, other autoimmune disease or uncontrolled infection excluded patients. This clonotype was recorded a few times. Its antigen remains unidentified. The V end lost 3 bases, the J end lost 0 bases, and 9 bases lay between the germline ends. This CDR3 has 15 residues. Regions amplified from RNA transcripts were the TCR beta CDR3 regions. HTBI primers were used for first-round RT-PCR of the TCR CDR3. TCRdb ran MiXCR on the multiplex PCR reads and lists one entry per CDR3 protein. The sample holds about 600,000 distinct CDR3 sequences, 13% to 15% seen once. Study observations and caveats: The majority of expanded thyroid clonotypes above 0.001 also appeared in blood.

The source is a woman aged 45 to 65 with Graves' ophthalmopathy. This sequence joins TRBV12-3 or TRBV12-4 and TRBJ1-5; D is unclear. Input material: blood. In DNA form, the CDR3 reads TGTGCCAGCAGTTTGGTCCGAAATAGCAATCAGCCCCAGCATTTT. Protein product: CASSLVRNSNQPQHF.